This T cell receptor beta chain derives from a study of T cell responses to AZD1222 COVID-19 vaccine. Overall study findings and caveats: White British people made up most donors, females outnumbered males, and clonal diversity was possibly underestimated.

Germline V CDR1 and CDR2: DFQATT, SNEGSKA (reference sequence). Losses at the gene ends were 3 bases for V and 5 bases for J; bases not matched to a gene: 12. This CDR3 comprises 16 residues. Produced via immunoSEQ multiplex PCR; TCRdb's table is partial and in-frame only. The sample includes around 200,000 clones, roughly 94% of them seen just once. On this clone itself: Its specificity is unknown.

This TCR came from an adult who received the AZD1222 COVID-19 vaccine. The V and J genes are TRBV20-1 and TRBJ1-2; TRBD1 matches at 10 bases. The sample was peripheral blood, taken 28 days after the second AZD1222 dose. CDR3 protein: CSASPGDRGLGYGYTF. The CDR3 DNA follows: TGCAGTGCTAGTCCCGGGGACAGGGGTTTGGGATATGGCTACACCTTC.